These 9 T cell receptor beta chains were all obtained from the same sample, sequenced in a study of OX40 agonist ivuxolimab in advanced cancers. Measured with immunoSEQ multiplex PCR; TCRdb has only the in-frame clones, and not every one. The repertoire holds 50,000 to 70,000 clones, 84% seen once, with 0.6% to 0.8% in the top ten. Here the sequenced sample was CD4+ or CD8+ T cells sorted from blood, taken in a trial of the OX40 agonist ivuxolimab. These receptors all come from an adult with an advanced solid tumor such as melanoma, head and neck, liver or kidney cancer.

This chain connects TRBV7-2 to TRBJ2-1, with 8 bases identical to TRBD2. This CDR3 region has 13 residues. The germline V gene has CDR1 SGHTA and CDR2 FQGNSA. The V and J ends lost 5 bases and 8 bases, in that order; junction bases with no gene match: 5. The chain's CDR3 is CASSRSGKDEQFF. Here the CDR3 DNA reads TGTGCCAGCAGCCGTAGCGGGAAGGATGAGCAGTTCTTC.

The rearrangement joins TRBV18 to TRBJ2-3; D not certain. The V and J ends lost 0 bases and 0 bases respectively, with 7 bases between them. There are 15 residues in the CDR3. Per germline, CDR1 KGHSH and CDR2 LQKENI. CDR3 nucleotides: TGTGCCAGCTCACCACCGGTCGGTAGCACAGATACGCAGTATTTT. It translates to CASSPPVGSTDTQYF.

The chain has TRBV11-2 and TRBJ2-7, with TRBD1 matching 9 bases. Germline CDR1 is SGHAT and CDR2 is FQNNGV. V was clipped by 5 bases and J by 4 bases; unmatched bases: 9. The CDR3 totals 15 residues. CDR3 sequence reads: CASSRGQGKEYEQYF. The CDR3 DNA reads TGTGCCAGCAGCCGGGGACAGGGTAAGGAGTACGAGCAGTACTTC. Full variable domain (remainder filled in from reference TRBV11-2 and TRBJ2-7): EAGVAQSPRYKIIEKRQSVAFWCNPISGHATLYWYQQILGQGPKLLIQFQNNGVVDDSQLPKDRFSAERLKGVDSTLKIQPAKLEDSAVYLCASSRGQGKEYEQYFGPGTRLTVT.

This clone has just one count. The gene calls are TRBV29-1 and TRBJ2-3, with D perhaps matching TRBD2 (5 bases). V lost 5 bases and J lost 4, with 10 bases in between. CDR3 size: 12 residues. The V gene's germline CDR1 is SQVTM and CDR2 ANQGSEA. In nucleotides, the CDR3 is TGCAGCGTTCCCGTGGGAGCAGATACGCAGTATTTT. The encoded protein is CSVPVGADTQYF.

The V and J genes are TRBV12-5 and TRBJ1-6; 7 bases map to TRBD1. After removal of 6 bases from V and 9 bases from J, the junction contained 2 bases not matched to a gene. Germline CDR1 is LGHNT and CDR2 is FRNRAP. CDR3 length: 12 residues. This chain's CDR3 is CASGTGSSPLHF. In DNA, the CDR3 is TGTGCTAGTGGGACAGGGAGTTCACCCCTCCACTTT.

In DNA form, the CDR3 reads TGTGCCAGCAGCTTACATAGCGGGGACTCCTACGAGCAGTACTTC. Encoded protein: CASSLHSGDSYEQYF. The chain has TRBV5-4 and TRBJ2-7, with 8 bases aligning to TRBD2. CDR3 length equals 15 residues. CDR1 SGHNT and CDR2 YYREEE come from the germline V gene (reference sequence). V shed 2 bases and J 0 bases; nucleotides not matched to a gene: 4.

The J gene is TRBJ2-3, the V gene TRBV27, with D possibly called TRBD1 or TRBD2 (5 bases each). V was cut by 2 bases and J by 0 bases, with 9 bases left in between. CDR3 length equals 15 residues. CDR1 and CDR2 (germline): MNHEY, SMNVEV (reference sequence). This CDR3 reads CASSLGGTSTDTQYF. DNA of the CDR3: TGTGCCAGCAGTTTAGGGGGTACAAGCACAGATACGCAGTATTTT.

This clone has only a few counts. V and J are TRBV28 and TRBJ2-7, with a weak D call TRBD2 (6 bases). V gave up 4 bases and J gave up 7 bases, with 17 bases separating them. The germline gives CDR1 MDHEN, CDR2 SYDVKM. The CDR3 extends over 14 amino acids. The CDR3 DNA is TGTGCCAGCAGTTCCGCCGGGACTCTTGGGGAGCAGTACTTC. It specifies CASSSAGTLGEQYF.

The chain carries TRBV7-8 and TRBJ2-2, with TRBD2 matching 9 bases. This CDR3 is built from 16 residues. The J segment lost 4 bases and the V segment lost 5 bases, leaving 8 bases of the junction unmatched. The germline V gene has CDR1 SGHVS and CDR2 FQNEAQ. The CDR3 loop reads CASSPSRREGTGELFF. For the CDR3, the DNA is TGTGCCAGCAGCCCTAGCCGGCGGGAGGGCACCGGGGAGCTGTTTTTT.